These T cell receptor beta chains were read from a single sample in a study of blood T cells in healthy people across ages. TCRdb analysed the 5' RACE reads with MiXCR anew, one entry per CDR3 protein. The sample includes fewer than 800,000 distinct CDR3 sequences, about 25% seen only once; the top ten take 9.4%. The same data also contributed to another study, on T cells of mothers and their children.

The specimen was blood. Receptors originate from a boy under 18 in good health. Each CDR3 is given with its conserved first and last residue. Each record gives: clone size, D gene, V gene, J gene, CDR3 protein, CDR3 DNA. The D gene is left open where the match is weak. Clone size, where shown, is once, few, many, or a class for clones that have expanded.

size: -
D: -
V: TRBV9
J: TRBJ2-5
CDR3: CASSAPGRGETQYF
DNA: TGTGCCAGCAGCGCCCCCGGTCGAGGAGAGACCCAGTACTTC

size: few
D: -
V: TRBV6-6
J: TRBJ2-1
CDR3: CASSWAAGTIYNEQFF
DNA: TGTGCCAGCAGTTGGGCCGCCGGGACGATCTACAATGAGCAGTTCTTC

size: few
D: TRBD2
V: TRBV20-1
J: TRBJ2-1
CDR3: CSARGWRGDYNEQFF
DNA: TGCAGTGCTAGAGGTTGGCGGGGGGATTACAATGAGCAGTTCTTC

size: few
D: -
V: TRBV7-3
J: TRBJ1-1
CDR3: CASSLTGEGSTEAFF
DNA: TGTGCCAGCAGCTTAACGGGGGAGGGTTCGACTGAAGCTTTCTTT

size: -
D: -
V: TRBV20-1
J: TRBJ2-3
CDR3: CSARLPGLSDTQYF
DNA: TGCAGTGCTAGACTCCCGGGCCTCTCTGATACGCAGTATTTT

size: -
D: TRBD2
V: TRBV7-6
J: TRBJ2-1
CDR3: CASSRTLTSGGDNEQFF
DNA: TGTGCCAGCAGCCGGACTTTGACTAGCGGGGGGGACAATGAGCAGTTCTTC

size: -
D: -
V: TRBV11-3
J: TRBJ1-1
CDR3: CASSSSRPEAFF
DNA: TGTGCCAGCAGCTCCTCTCGGCCTGAAGCTTTCTTT

size: -
D: -
V: TRBV14
J: TRBJ2-5
CDR3: CASSPDPRTQYF
DNA: TGTGCCAGCAGCCCGGACCCAAGGACCCAGTACTTC

size: few
D: -
V: TRBV7-9
J: TRBJ2-6
CDR3: CASSPPMEGGGANVLTF
DNA: TGTGCCAGCAGCCCACCTATGGAGGGCGGTGGGGCCAACGTCCTGACTTTC

size: -
D: -
V: TRBV4-3
J: TRBJ1-3
CDR3: CASSLRVFGNTIYF
DNA: TGCGCCAGCAGCCTCAGGGTTTTTGGAAACACCATATATTTT

size: -
D: TRBD1
V: TRBV9
J: TRBJ2-1
CDR3: CASSALLDRIDNEQFF
DNA: TGTGCCAGCAGCGCGCTATTGGACAGGATAGACAATGAGCAGTTCTTC

size: few
D: -
V: TRBV29-1
J: TRBJ2-5
CDR3: CGGGVETQYF
DNA: TGCGGCGGAGGGGTCGAGACCCAGTACTTC

size: -
D: -
V: TRBV4-3
J: TRBJ1-1
CDR3: CASSRFKGGLDEAFF
DNA: TGCGCCAGCAGCCGATTTAAGGGGGGTTTGGATGAAGCTTTCTTT

size: few
D: -
V: TRBV28
J: TRBJ2-5
CDR3: CASSFSGGHPATQYF
DNA: TGTGCCAGCAGTTTTAGTGGGGGGCATCCGGCGACCCAGTACTTC

size: -
D: TRBD2
V: TRBV2
J: TRBJ2-5
CDR3: CASSGLAEQETQYF
DNA: TGTGCCAGCAGTGGCCTAGCGGAACAGGAGACCCAGTACTTC

size: few
D: -
V: TRBV29-1
J: TRBJ2-7
CDR3: CSVISTEYEQYF
DNA: TGCAGCGTTATCTCGACCGAATACGAGCAGTACTTC

size: few
D: -
V: TRBV10-3
J: TRBJ1-2
CDR3: CAISESLTGYTF
DNA: TGTGCCATCAGTGAGTCGCTGACCGGCTACACCTTC

size: -
D: -
V: TRBV12-3/TRBV12-4
J: TRBJ2-5
CDR3: CASSDDWQTQYF
DNA: TGTGCCAGCAGCGATGACTGGCAGACCCAGTACTTC

size: -
D: -
V: TRBV7-8
J: TRBJ1-4
CDR3: CASSLMGADGPNEKLFF
DNA: TGTGCCAGCAGCTTAATGGGGGCAGATGGTCCTAATGAAAAACTGTTTTTT

size: -
D: TRBD2
V: TRBV20-1
J: TRBJ2-2
CDR3: CSATREGNTGELFF
DNA: TGCAGTGCTACCCGGGAGGGGAACACCGGGGAGCTGTTTTTT

size: -
D: -
V: TRBV3-1
J: TRBJ2-3
CDR3: CASSLDYAARGTDTQYF
DNA: TGTGCCAGCAGCCTCGATTACGCCGCTCGGGGCACAGATACGCAGTATTTT

size: -
D: -
V: TRBV5-1
J: TRBJ2-1
CDR3: CASSLAGATSDNEQFF
DNA: TGCGCCAGCAGCTTGGCGGGGGCGACCTCTGACAATGAGCAGTTCTTC

size: -
D: TRBD1
V: TRBV12-5
J: TRBJ2-4
CDR3: CASGLNTGAIAKNIQYF
DNA: TGTGCTAGTGGTTTGAACACAGGGGCTATTGCCAAAAACATTCAGTACTTC

size: -
D: TRBD1
V: TRBV27
J: TRBJ1-4
CDR3: CASKGQGREKLFF
DNA: TGTGCCAGCAAAGGACAGGGAAGAGAAAAACTGTTTTTT

size: few
D: TRBD1
V: TRBV7-3
J: TRBJ1-1
CDR3: CASSPTRGQIGAFF
DNA: TGTGCCAGCAGCCCGACTAGGGGACAGATCGGAGCTTTCTTT

size: -
D: -
V: TRBV11-2
J: TRBJ2-3
CDR3: CASSLELDRTDTQYF
DNA: TGTGCCAGCAGCTTAGAATTGGATCGCACAGATACGCAGTATTTT

size: -
D: TRBD1
V: TRBV12-3/TRBV12-4
J: TRBJ1-5
CDR3: CASSFRDRGSPQHF
DNA: TGTGCCAGCAGTTTCAGGGACAGGGGATCGCCCCAGCATTTT

size: few
D: -
V: TRBV28
J: TRBJ2-5
CDR3: CASSLSGLSETQYF
DNA: TGTGCCAGCAGTTTATCGGGATTGTCGGAGACCCAGTACTTC

size: -
D: -
V: TRBV10-3
J: TRBJ2-7
CDR3: CAIGGGLYEQYF
DNA: TGTGCCATCGGAGGGGGCCTCTACGAGCAGTACTTC

size: -
D: TRBD2
V: TRBV7-2
J: TRBJ2-7
CDR3: CASSSPGTSDPYEQYF
DNA: TGTGCCAGCAGCTCTCCCGGGACTAGCGACCCCTACGAGCAGTACTTC

size: -
D: -
V: TRBV12-3/TRBV12-4
J: TRBJ2-3
CDR3: CASSLGDLSTDTQYF
DNA: TGTGCCAGCAGTTTAGGGGACCTTTCCACAGATACGCAGTATTTT

size: -
D: -
V: TRBV28
J: TRBJ2-2
CDR3: CASSLKDANTGELFF
DNA: TGTGCCAGCAGTTTGAAAGACGCGAACACCGGGGAGCTGTTTTTT

size: -
D: -
V: TRBV28
J: TRBJ2-6
CDR3: CASRAPGADVLTF
DNA: TGTGCCAGCCGGGCCCCTGGGGCCGACGTCCTGACTTTC

size: few
D: -
V: TRBV7-2
J: TRBJ2-7
CDR3: CASSTRRDRSYEQYF
DNA: TGTGCCAGCAGCACGCGCCGGGACCGTTCCTACGAGCAGTACTTC

size: few
D: -
V: TRBV28
J: TRBJ2-4
CDR3: CASSQGDRDGKNIQYF
DNA: TGTGCCAGCAGTCAAGGGGACCGAGACGGCAAAAACATTCAGTACTTC

size: -
D: TRBD1
V: TRBV7-8
J: TRBJ2-7
CDR3: CASSLGPRGPEQYF
DNA: TGTGCCAGCAGCTTAGGGCCCAGGGGGCCTGAGCAGTACTTC

size: few
D: -
V: TRBV4-1
J: TRBJ2-1
CDR3: CASSQSRLFPYNEQFF
DNA: TGCGCCAGCAGCCAATCTCGACTCTTCCCCTACAATGAGCAGTTCTTC

size: -
D: -
V: TRBV29-1
J: TRBJ2-3
CDR3: CSVEHILPGDTQYF
DNA: TGCAGCGTTGAACATATACTTCCGGGAGATACGCAGTATTTT

size: -
D: TRBD2
V: TRBV6-1
J: TRBJ2-7
CDR3: CASAGTGGTSGYEQYF
DNA: TGTGCCAGCGCCGGGACAGGCGGGACTAGCGGCTACGAGCAGTACTTC

size: few
D: TRBD1
V: TRBV4-2
J: TRBJ1-4
CDR3: CASSQEEGANEKLFF
DNA: TGTGCCAGCAGCCAAGAAGAGGGGGCGAATGAAAAACTGTTTTTT

size: few
D: -
V: TRBV7-9
J: TRBJ2-7
CDR3: CANSLGVGISYEQHF
DNA: TGTGCCAACAGCTTAGGGGTCGGGATCTCCTACGAGCAGCACTTC

size: -
D: -
V: TRBV2
J: TRBJ2-2
CDR3: CASSGTPPNTGELFF
DNA: TGTGCCAGCAGCGGGACTCCTCCGAACACCGGGGAGCTGTTTTTT

size: few
D: TRBD2
V: TRBV7-2
J: TRBJ2-3
CDR3: CASSLGGLAGSDTQYF
DNA: TGTGCCAGCAGCTTAGGGGGACTAGCGGGATCCGATACGCAGTATTTT

size: -
D: TRBD2
V: TRBV5-1
J: TRBJ2-1
CDR3: CASSLGLAVNNEQFF
DNA: TGCGCCAGCAGCCTCGGACTAGCGGTCAACAATGAGCAGTTCTTC

size: -
D: -
V: TRBV6-5
J: TRBJ2-7
CDR3: CASMPGTHYEQYF
DNA: TGTGCCAGCATGCCAGGTACCCACTACGAGCAGTACTTC